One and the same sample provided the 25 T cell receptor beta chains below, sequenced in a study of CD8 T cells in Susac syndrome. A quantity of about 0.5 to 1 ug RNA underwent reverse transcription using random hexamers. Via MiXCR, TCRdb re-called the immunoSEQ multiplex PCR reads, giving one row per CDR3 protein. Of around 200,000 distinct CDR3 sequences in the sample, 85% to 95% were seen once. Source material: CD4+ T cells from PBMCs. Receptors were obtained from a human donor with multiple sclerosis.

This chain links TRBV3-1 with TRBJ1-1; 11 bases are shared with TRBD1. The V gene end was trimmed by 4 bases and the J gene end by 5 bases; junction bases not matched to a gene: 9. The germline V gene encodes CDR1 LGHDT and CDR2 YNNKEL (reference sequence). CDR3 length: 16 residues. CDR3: CASSPTSGTGGTEAFF. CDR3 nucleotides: TGTGCCAGCAGCCCCACATCGGGGACAGGGGGTACTGAAGCTTTCTTT.

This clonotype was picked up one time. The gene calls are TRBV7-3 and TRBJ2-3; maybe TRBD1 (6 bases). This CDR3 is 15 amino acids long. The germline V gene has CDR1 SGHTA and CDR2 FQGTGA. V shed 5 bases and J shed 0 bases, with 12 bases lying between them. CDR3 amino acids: CASSLQGYSTDTQYF. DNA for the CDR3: TGTGCCAGCAGCCTACAGGGATATAGCACAGATACGCAGTATTTT.

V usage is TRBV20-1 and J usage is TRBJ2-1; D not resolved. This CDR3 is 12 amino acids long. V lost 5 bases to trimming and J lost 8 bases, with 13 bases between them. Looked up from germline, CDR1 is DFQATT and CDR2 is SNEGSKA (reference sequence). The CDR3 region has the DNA TGCAGTGCTCCGGTCCCACTATATGAGCAGTTCTTC. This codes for CSAPVPLYEQFF.

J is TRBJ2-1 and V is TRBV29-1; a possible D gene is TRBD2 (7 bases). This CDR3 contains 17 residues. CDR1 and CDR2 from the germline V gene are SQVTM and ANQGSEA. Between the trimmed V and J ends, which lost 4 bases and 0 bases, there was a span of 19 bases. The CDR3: CSVGVLGGLSSYNEQFF. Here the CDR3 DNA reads TGCAGCGTTGGGGTTCTCGGGGGGCTGAGCTCCTACAATGAGCAGTTCTTC.

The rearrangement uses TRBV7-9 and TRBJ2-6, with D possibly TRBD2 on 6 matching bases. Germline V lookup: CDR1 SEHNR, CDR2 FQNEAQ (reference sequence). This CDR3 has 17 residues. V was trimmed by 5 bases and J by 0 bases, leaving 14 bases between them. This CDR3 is CASSQVGGGSGANVLTF. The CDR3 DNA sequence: TGTGCCAGCAGCCAGGTTGGGGGAGGCTCTGGGGCCAACGTCCTGACTTTC. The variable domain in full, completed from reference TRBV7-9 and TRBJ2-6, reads DTGVSQNPRHKITKRGQNVTFRCDPISEHNRLYWYRQTLGQGPEFLTYFQNEAQLEKSRLLSDRFSAERPKGSFSTLEIQRTEQGDSAMYLCASSQVGGGSGANVLTFGAGSRLTVL.

CDR3 sequence (DNA): TGTGCCAGCAGCCAAGGAAGGGCCCGGGAGTATACGCAGTATTTT. The encoded protein is CASSQGRAREYTQYF. The chain has TRBV3-1 and TRBJ2-3; maybe TRBD2 (6 bases). This CDR3 is 15 amino acids long. Looked up from germline, CDR1 is LGHDT and CDR2 is YNNKEL (reference sequence). V was shortened by 1 base and J by 7 bases, with 15 bases between the two germline ends.

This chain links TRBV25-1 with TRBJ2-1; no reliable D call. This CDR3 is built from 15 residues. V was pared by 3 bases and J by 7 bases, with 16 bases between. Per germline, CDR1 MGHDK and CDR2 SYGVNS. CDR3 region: CASSDTSKSTNEQFF. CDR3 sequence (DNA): TGTGCCAGCAGTGACACGTCCAAATCTACAAATGAGCAGTTCTTC. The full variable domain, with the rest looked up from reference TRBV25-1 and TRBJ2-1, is EADIYQTPRYLVIGTGKKITLECSQTMGHDKMYWYQQDPGMELHLIHYSYGVNSTEKGDLSSESTVSRIRTEHFPLTLESARPSHTSQYLCASSDTSKSTNEQFFGPGTRLTVL.

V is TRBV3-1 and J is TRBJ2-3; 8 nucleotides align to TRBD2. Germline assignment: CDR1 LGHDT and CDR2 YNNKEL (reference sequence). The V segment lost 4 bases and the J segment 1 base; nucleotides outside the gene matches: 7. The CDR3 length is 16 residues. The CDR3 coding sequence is TGTGCCAGCAGCCGCTGGGGTAGCGGGGGCACAGATACGCAGTATTTT. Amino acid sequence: CASSRWGSGGTDTQYF.

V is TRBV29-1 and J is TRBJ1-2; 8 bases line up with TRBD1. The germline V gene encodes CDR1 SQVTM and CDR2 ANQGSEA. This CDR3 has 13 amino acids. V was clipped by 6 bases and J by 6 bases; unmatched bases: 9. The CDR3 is CSVVGRTGNGYTF. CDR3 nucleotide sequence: TGCAGCGTGGTCGGAAGGACAGGGAATGGCTACACCTTC.

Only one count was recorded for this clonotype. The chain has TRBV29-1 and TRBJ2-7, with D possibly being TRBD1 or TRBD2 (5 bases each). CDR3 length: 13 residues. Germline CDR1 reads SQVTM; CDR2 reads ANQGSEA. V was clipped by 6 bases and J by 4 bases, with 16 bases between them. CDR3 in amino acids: CSVRDGLTYEQYF. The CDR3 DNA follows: TGCAGCGTACGGGACGGCCTAACTTACGAGCAGTACTTC.

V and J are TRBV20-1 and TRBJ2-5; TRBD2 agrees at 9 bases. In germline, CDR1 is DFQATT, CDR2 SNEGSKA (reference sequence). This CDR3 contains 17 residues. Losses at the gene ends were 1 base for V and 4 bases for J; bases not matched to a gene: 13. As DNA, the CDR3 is TGCAGTGCTAGAGTCATGGATGGGCGGGGGGGCCGAGAGACCCAGTACTTC. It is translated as CSARVMDGRGGRETQYF.

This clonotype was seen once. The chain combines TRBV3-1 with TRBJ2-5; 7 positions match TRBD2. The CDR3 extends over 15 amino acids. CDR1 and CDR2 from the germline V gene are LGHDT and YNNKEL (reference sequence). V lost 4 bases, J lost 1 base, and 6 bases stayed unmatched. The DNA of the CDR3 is TGTGCCAGCAGCCCCCGGTGGGGGGGCCAAGAGACCCAGTACTTC. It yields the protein CASSPRWGGQETQYF.

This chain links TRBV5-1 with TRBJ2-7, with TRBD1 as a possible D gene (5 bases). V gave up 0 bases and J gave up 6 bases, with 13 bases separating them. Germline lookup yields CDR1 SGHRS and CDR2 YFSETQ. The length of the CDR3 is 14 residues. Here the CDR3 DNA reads TGCGCCAGCAGCTTGGGGACATTATCTGCCGAGCAGTACTTC. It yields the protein CASSLGTLSAEQYF.

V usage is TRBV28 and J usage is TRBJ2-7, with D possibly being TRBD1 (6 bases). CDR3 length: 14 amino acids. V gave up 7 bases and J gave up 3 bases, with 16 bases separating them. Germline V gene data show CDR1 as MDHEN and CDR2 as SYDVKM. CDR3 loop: CASTPSGQFYEQYV. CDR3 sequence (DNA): TGTGCCAGCACCCCTTCCGGACAGTTCTACGAGCAGTACGTC.

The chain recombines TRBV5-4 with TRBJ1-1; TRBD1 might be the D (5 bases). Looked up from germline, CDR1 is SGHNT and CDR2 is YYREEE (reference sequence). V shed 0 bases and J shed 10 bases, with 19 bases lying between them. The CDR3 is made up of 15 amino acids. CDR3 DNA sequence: TGTGCCAGCAGCTTGGCGGACATACACCCAGGTGGAGCTTTCTTT. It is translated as CASSLADIHPGGAFF.

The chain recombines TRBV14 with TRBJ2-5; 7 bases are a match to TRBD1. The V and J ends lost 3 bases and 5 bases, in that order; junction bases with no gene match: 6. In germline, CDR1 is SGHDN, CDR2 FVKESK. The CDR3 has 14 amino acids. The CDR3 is CASSHIDRVETQYF. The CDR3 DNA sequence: TGTGCCAGCAGCCATATCGACAGGGTCGAGACCCAGTACTTC.

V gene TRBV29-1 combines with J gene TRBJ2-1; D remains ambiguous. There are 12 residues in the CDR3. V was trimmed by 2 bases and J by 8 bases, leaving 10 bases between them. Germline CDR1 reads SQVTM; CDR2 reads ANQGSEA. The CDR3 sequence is CSVENRVDEQFF. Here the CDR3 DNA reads TGCAGCGTTGAAAATAGGGTGGATGAGCAGTTCTTC.

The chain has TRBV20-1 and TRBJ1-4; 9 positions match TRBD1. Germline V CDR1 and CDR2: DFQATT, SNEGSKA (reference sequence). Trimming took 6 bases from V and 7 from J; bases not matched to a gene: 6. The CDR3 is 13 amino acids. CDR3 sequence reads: CSANRGHGEKLFF. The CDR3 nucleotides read TGCAGTGCCAACAGGGGGCATGGTGAAAAACTGTTTTTT.

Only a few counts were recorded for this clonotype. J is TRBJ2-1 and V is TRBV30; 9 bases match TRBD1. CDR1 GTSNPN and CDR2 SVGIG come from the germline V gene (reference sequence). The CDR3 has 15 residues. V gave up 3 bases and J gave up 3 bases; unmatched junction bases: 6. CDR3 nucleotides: TGTGCCTGGAGCGCGGGGACAGGGAGCTACAATGAGCAGTTCTTC. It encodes CAWSAGTGSYNEQFF.

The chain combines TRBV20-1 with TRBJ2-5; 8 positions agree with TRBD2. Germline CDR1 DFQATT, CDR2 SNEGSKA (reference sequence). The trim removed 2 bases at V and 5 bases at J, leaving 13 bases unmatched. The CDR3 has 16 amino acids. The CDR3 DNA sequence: TGCAGTGCTAGACTGCAAAGACTAGCGTCGCAGGAGACCCAGTACTTC. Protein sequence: CSARLQRLASQETQYF.

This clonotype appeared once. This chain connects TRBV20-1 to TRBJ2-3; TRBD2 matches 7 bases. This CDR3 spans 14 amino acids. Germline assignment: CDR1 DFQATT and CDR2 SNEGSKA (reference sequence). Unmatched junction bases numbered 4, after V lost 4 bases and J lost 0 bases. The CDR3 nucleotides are TGCAGTGCTATGGTGCGGGGGAGCACAGATACGCAGTATTTT. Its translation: CSAMVRGSTDTQYF.

The DNA for the CDR3 is TGTGCCTGGAGCCCAGGGTCTGGGCCGCGATACACCTTC. It is translated as CAWSPGSGPRYTF. The chain couples TRBV30 to TRBJ1-2; weak D call: TRBD1 (5 bases). The germline V and J ends were trimmed by 3 bases and 11 bases, with 19 bases remaining between them. The CDR3 has 13 residues. Germline V gives CDR1 GTSNPN, CDR2 SVGIG (reference sequence).

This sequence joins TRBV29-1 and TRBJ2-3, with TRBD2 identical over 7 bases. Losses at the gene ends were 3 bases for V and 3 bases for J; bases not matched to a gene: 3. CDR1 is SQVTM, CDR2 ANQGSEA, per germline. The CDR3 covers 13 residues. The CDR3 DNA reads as TGCAGCGTTGAGTGGGGGGGGACAGATACGCAGTATTTT. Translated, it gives CSVEWGGTDTQYF.

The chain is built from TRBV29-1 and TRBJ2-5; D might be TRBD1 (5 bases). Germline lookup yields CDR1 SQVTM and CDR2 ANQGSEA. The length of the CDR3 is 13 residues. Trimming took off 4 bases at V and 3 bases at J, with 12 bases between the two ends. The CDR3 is CSVAGQGEETQYF. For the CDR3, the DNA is TGCAGCGTTGCCGGGCAGGGCGAAGAGACCCAGTACTTC. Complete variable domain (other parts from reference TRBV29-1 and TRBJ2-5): SAVISQKPSRDICQRGTSLTIQCQVDSQVTMMFWYRQQPGQSLTLIATANQGSEATYESGFVIDKFPISRPNLTFSTLTVSNMSPEDSSIYLCSVAGQGEETQYFGPGTRLLVL.

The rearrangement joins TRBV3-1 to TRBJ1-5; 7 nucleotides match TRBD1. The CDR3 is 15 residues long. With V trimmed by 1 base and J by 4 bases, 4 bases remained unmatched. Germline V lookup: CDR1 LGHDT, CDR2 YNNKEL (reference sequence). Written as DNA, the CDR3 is TGTGCCAGCAGCCAAGCGGACAGGACTAATCAGCCCCAGCATTTT. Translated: CASSQADRTNQPQHF.